Following are 23 T cell receptor beta chains from one sample sequenced in a study of CD8+CD57+ T cells in acquired aplastic anemia. Sequencing was done on patients that had shown CD8+CD57+ cell expansion by flow cytometry. TCR beta VDJ combinations and CDR3 sequences were profiled from genomic DNA. Each CDR3 protein is one row after TCRdb ran MiXCR on the reads. The data show under 350,000 distinct CDR3 sequences, approximately 60% seen once. Sequenced: sorted CD4+, CD8+, or CD8+CD57+ T cells (not recorded which) from PBMCs. These receptors were collected from a human donor with aplastic anemia.

A note on this clonotype: An end of the junction differs from the germline gene, which may be a read error. The chain uses TRBV5-5 and TRBJ1-2, with 9 bases lining up with TRBD1. The germline gives CDR1 SGHKS, CDR2 YYEKEE (reference sequence). The CDR3 runs to 15 residues. The CDR3 reads CASSHPGQGGAGYTF. The CDR3 coding sequence is TGCGCCAGCAGCCATCCGGGACAGGGAGGTGCGGGCTACACCTTC.

This clonotype has ten or more counts. The rearrangement joins TRBV5-1 to TRBJ1-3; tentative D call: TRBD1 (5 bases). The V gene lost 0 bases and the J gene lost 0 bases, with 7 bases spanning the gap. Germline V lookup: CDR1 SGHRS, CDR2 YFSETQ. The CDR3 totals 15 residues. The CDR3 sequence is CASSLDTGSGNTIYF. The CDR3, as DNA: TGCGCCAGCAGCTTGGACACAGGCTCTGGAAACACCATATATTTT.

This clonotype showed up many times. The V and J genes are TRBV3-1 and TRBJ2-7; TRBD2 matches 7 bases. The CDR3 sequence is 15 residues long. The junction had 8 bases not matched to a gene; V was cut back by 4 bases and J by 2 bases. The germline gives CDR1 LGHDT, CDR2 YNNKEL (reference sequence). CDR3: CASSPSSGSTYEQYF. For the CDR3, the DNA is TGTGCCAGCAGCCCGTCTAGCGGATCAACCTACGAGCAGTACTTC.

The rearrangement uses TRBV6-2 or TRBV6-3 and TRBJ1-2, with D possibly being TRBD1 (5 bases). This CDR3 is built from 11 residues. Trimming shortened V by 9 bases and J by 10 bases, and 15 bases separated the two germline ends. Germline V gene data show CDR1 as MNHEY and CDR2 as SVGEGT. Written as DNA, the CDR3 is TGTGCCAGTTATATGGGGGGAAACTACACCTTC. As protein: CASYMGGNYTF.

This clonotype appeared a few times. V gene TRBV15 combines with J gene TRBJ1-2; D unresolved. V shed 0 bases and J shed 5 bases, with 4 bases lying between them. This CDR3 comprises 12 residues. Germline CDR1 reads LNHNV; CDR2 reads YYDKDF (reference sequence). The CDR3 region is CATSREGYGYTF. For the CDR3, the DNA is TGTGCCACCAGCAGAGAAGGGTATGGCTACACCTTC.

This rearrangement joins TRBV6-5 to TRBJ1-6; TRBD1 might be the D (6 bases). V was pared by 6 bases and J by 3 bases, with 12 bases between. Germline assignment: CDR1 MNHEY and CDR2 SVGAGI. The CDR3 consists of 15 residues. CDR3 in DNA: TGTGCCAGCAGCCAGAAGGACAGCTATAATTCACCCCTCCACTTT. Amino acids: CASSQKDSYNSPLHF.

This clonotype appeared a few times. V gene TRBV13 combines with J gene TRBJ2-5; D call uncertain. There are 13 residues in the CDR3. Germline V gene lookup returns CDR1 PRHDT and CDR2 FYEKMQ (reference sequence). With 3 bases removed from V and 1 base from J, the gap between germline ends came to 6 bases. The CDR3 DNA reads TGTGCCAGCAGCTTGGGCTCCCAAGAGACCCAGTACTTC. This encodes CASSLGSQETQYF.

As regards this clonotype: One end of the junction fails to match germline, which may point to a read error. This chain uses TRBV5-1 with TRBJ1-2; D not resolved. The CDR3 extends over 15 amino acids. Germline loops: CDR1 SGHRS, CDR2 YFSETQ. CDR3 amino acids: CASSVADGYNYGYTF. The CDR3 DNA sequence: TGTGCCAGCAGCGTAGCTGATGGGTATAACTATGGCTACACCTTC.

The V and J genes are TRBV20-1 and TRBJ2-1; maybe TRBD2 (6 bases). The length of the CDR3 is 11 residues. Trimming took 6 bases from V and 15 from J, leaving 18 bases between them. Germline CDR1 reads DFQATT; CDR2 reads SNEGSKA (reference sequence). CDR3 sequence reads: CSATLLAGRFF. Here the CDR3 DNA reads TGCAGTGCAACTTTACTAGCTGGGCGGTTCTTC.

The chain is built from TRBV11-2 and TRBJ2-3; D gene unclear. Germline assignment: CDR1 SGHAT and CDR2 FQNNGV. V lost 3 bases, J lost 6 bases, and 4 bases lay in between. The CDR3 totals 11 residues. Here the CDR3 DNA reads TGTGCCAGCAGCTTTTTGGATACGCAGTATTTT. Protein product: CASSFLDTQYF. Full variable domain (remainder filled in from reference TRBV11-2 and TRBJ2-3): EAGVAQSPRYKIIEKRQSVAFWCNPISGHATLYWYQQILGQGPKLLIQFQNNGVVDDSQLPKDRFSAERLKGVDSTLKIQPAKLEDSAVYLCASSFLDTQYFGPGTRLTVL.

On this clonotype: No conserved phenylalanine or tryptophan is present at the end of the CDR3, so a read error is the likely explanation. V usage is TRBV4-2 and J usage is TRBJ1-5; unclear D gene. The germline CDR1 and CDR2 sequences are LGHNA and YNFKEQ. The V and J ends lost 5 bases and 6 bases respectively, with 8 bases between them. CDR3 length equals 12 residues. CDR3 sequence: CASSLGTQPQHY. CDR3 nucleotide sequence: TGTGCCAGCAGCTTGGGAACTCAGCCCCAGCATTAT.

The rearrangement joins TRBV2 to TRBJ1-1, with D possibly matching TRBD1 (5 bases). The CDR3 runs 16 residues. Trimming stripped 9 bases from V and 0 bases from J, with 20 bases between. CDR1 is SNHLY and CDR2 is FYNNEI in the germline V gene. CDR3 sequence: CASRITGGGMNTEAFF. Here the CDR3 DNA reads TGTGCCAGTAGAATTACAGGTGGCGGAATGAACACTGAAGCTTTCTTT.

The chain couples TRBV7-9 to TRBJ1-5; D uncertain. V gave up 6 bases and J gave up 0 bases, with 12 bases separating them. In germline, CDR1 is SEHNR, CDR2 FQNEAQ (reference sequence). This CDR3 has 15 amino acids. For the CDR3, the DNA is TGTGCCAGCAGTGGTGAAGGGCTTAGCAATCAGCCCCAGCATTTT. This encodes CASSGEGLSNQPQHF.

The chain is built from TRBV10-2 and TRBJ2-2; tentative D call: TRBD2 (6 bases). Germline values: CDR1 WSHSY, CDR2 SAAADI. Trimming took 2 bases from V and 5 from J, leaving 9 bases between them. The CDR3 covers 14 residues. CDR3 DNA: TGCGCCAGCAGTGAGCGGGAGAGGACCGGGGAGCTGTTTTTT. This translates into CASSERERTGELFF.

This clonotype was recorded once. V gene TRBV29-1 combines with J gene TRBJ2-7, with TRBD2 identical over 12 bases. V shed 4 bases and J 7 bases; nucleotides not matched to a gene: 2. CDR1 and CDR2 (germline): SQVTM, ANQGSEA. The CDR3 contains 12 residues. The CDR3 loop is CSVGTSGTEQYF. The CDR3 DNA sequence: TGCAGCGTTGGGACTAGCGGGACGGAGCAGTACTTC.

This chain connects TRBV6-6 to TRBJ1-5, with TRBD1 as a possible D gene (5 bases). Germline V CDR1 and CDR2: MNHNY, SVGAGI (reference sequence). This CDR3 has 13 residues. Trimming stripped 6 bases from V and 8 bases from J, with 14 bases between. In DNA, the CDR3 is TGTGCCAGCAGCTCCACAGGAAATGAGCCCCAGCATTTT. Its translation: CASSSTGNEPQHF.

This clonotype has more than one count but fewer than ten. The chain combines TRBV29-1 with TRBJ2-7, with D possibly matching TRBD1 (6 bases). CDR1 SQVTM and CDR2 ANQGSEA come from the germline V gene. The CDR3 is 13 amino acids. V lost 5 bases and J 1 base, leaving 12 bases between the germline ends. CDR3 protein: CSVTDSVSYEQYF. DNA for the CDR3: TGCAGCGTTACGGACAGTGTATCCTACGAGCAGTACTTC.

J is TRBJ2-5 and V is TRBV20-1; D is unclear. V was trimmed by 0 bases and J by 2 bases, leaving 4 bases between them. The CDR3 has 12 amino acids. CDR1 and CDR2 from the germline V gene are DFQATT and SNEGSKA (reference sequence). CDR3 region: CSARDSQETQYF. CDR3 in DNA: TGCAGTGCTAGAGACAGTCAAGAGACCCAGTACTTC.

This clonotype was picked up a small number of times. The chain joins TRBV9 to TRBJ1-2; D is unresolved. V lost 0 bases and J 3 bases, leaving 6 bases between the germline ends. From germline, CDR1 is SGDLS and CDR2 YYNGEE. This CDR3 has 13 residues. The CDR3 protein is CASSVVGHYGYTF. CDR3 nucleotides: TGTGCCAGCAGCGTAGTCGGACACTATGGCTACACCTTC.

The sample holds one count of this clonotype. CDR3 coding DNA: TGTGCCAGCAGTTACGACATCACCGGGGAGCTGTTTTTT. Protein sequence: CASSYDITGELFF. This chain uses TRBV6-5 with TRBJ2-2; D remains unclear. V was clipped by 2 bases and J by 4 bases, with 5 bases between them. Germline V CDR1 and CDR2: MNHEY, SVGAGI. The CDR3 runs 13 residues.

In this sample, this clonotype turned up many times. The V and J genes are TRBV5-8 and TRBJ1-1; the D is unclear. Looked up from germline, CDR1 is SGHTS and CDR2 is YDEGEE. The CDR3 has 13 amino acids. V was shortened by 3 bases and J by 2 bases, with 8 bases between the two germline ends. CDR3 region: CASSSRDNTEAFF. The CDR3 nucleotides read TGTGCCAGCAGCTCCCGGGATAACACTGAAGCTTTCTTT.

This clonotype was seen only a few times. The chain has TRBV7-9 and TRBJ1-2, with D possibly TRBD1 on 5 matching bases. The CDR3 is made up of 14 amino acids. Germline values: CDR1 SEHNR, CDR2 FQNEAQ (reference sequence). V lost 1 base and J lost 6, with 12 bases in between. CDR3: CASSLVLGDHGYTF. DNA of the CDR3: TGTGCCAGCAGCTTAGTTCTCGGGGACCATGGCTACACCTTC.

In its sample, this clonotype was seen many times. The gene calls are TRBV20-1 and TRBJ2-5, with D possibly being TRBD2 (6 bases). Germline values: CDR1 DFQATT, CDR2 SNEGSKA (reference sequence). CDR3 length: 14 amino acids. V was trimmed by 0 bases and J by 3 bases, leaving 11 bases between them. This chain's CDR3 is CSAREGTVKETQYF. The CDR3, as DNA: TGCAGTGCTAGAGAGGGGACTGTGAAAGAGACCCAGTACTTC.